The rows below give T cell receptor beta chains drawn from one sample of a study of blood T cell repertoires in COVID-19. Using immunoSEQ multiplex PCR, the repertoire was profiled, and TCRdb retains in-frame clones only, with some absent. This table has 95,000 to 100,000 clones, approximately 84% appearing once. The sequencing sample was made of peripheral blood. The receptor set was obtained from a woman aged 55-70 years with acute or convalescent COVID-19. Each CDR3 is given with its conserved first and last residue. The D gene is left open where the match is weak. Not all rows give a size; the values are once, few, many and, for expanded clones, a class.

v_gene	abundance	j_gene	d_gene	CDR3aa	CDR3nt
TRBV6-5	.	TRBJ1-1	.	CASSRQLYTEAFF	TGTGCCAGCAGTCGACAGCTTTACACTGAAGCTTTCTTT
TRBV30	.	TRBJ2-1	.	CAWRAGTEQFF	TGTGCCTGGAGAGCAGGGACTGAGCAGTTCTTC
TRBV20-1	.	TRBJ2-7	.	CSAVRTDEQYF	TGCAGTGCCGTGAGGACTGACGAGCAGTACTTC
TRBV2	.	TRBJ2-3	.	CASSSGVPGDTQYF	TGTGCCAGCAGCTCGGGGGTCCCCGGGGATACGCAGTATTTT
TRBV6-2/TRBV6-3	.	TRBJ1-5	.	CASSYGSQGHQPQHF	TGTGCCAGCAGTTACGGGTCTCAGGGTCACCAGCCCCAGCATTTT
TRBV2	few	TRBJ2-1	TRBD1	CASSKDRDEQFF	TGTGCCAGCAGTAAGGACAGGGATGAGCAGTTCTTC
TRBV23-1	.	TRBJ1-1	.	CASSQRSEAFF	TGCGCCAGCAGTCAGCGAAGTGAAGCTTTCTTT
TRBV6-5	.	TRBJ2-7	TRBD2	CASSYEAGATYEQYF	TGTGCCAGCAGTTACGAAGCGGGGGCCACCTACGAGCAGTACTTC
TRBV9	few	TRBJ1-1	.	CASSAMTGSEAFF	TGTGCCAGCAGCGCCATGACAGGTTCTGAAGCTTTCTTT
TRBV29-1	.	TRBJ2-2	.	CSVRLADTGELFF	TGCAGCGTTCGGCTAGCTGACACCGGGGAGCTGTTTTTT
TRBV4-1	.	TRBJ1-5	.	CASSQREWGPGGNQPQHF	TGCGCCAGCAGCCAACGCGAATGGGGGCCGGGCGGCAATCAGCCCCAGCATTTT
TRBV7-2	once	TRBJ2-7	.	CASSSSLTEAYEQYF	TGTGCCAGCAGCTCGAGCCTGACTGAAGCCTACGAGCAGTACTTC
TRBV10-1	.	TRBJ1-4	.	CASLIDKFNEKLFF	TGCGCCAGCCTTATTGACAAGTTTAATGAAAAACTGTTTTTT
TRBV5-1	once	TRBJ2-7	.	CASSKHRYYEQYF	TGCGCCAGCAGCAAACACAGATACTACGAGCAGTACTTC
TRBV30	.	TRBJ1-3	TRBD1	CAWSPPSQGARNTIYF	TGTGCCTGGAGTCCCCCGTCGCAGGGGGCAAGGAACACCATATATTTT
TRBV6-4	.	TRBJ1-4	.	CASSVRLGEKLFF	TGTGCCAGCAGTGTTCGTCTAGGCGAAAAACTGTTTTTT
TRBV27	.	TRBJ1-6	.	CASSPEAGVSPLHF	TGTGCCAGCAGCCCTGAGGCAGGGGTTTCACCCCTCCACTTT
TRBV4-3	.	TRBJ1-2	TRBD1	CASSLMGQDYGYTF	TGCGCCAGCAGCCTCATGGGACAGGACTATGGCTACACCTTC
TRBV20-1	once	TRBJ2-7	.	CSARGLYEQYF	TGCAGTGCTAGAGGACTGTACGAGCAGTACTTC
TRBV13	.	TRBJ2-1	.	CASSSSKVRFGGNYNEQFF	TGTGCCAGCAGCTCCTCTAAGGTGAGGTTTGGCGGGAACTACAATGAGCAGTTCTTC
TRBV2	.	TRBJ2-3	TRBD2	CASSDPGLAGGSTDTQYF	TGTGCCAGCAGTGATCCGGGACTAGCGGGGGGCTCCACAGATACGCAGTATTTT
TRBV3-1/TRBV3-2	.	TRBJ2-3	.	CASSQASGGATDTQYF	TGTGCCAGCAGCCAAGCCTCTGGGGGGGCGACAGATACGCAGTATTTT
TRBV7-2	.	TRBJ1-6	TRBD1	CASSLGDRVNSPLHF	TGTGCCAGCAGCTTAGGGGACAGGGTGAATTCACCCCTCCACTTT
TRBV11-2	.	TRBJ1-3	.	CASSLVALTAISGNTIYF	TGTGCCAGCAGCTTAGTCGCCCTCACAGCTATCTCTGGAAACACCATATATTTT
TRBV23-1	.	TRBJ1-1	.	CASSQTARGLGVNTEAFF	TGCGCCAGCAGTCAAACCGCCAGGGGTTTGGGAGTGAACACTGAAGCTTTCTTT
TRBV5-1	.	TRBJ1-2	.	CASSFGDTNYGYTF	TGCGCCAGCAGTTTCGGGGATACAAACTATGGCTACACCTTC
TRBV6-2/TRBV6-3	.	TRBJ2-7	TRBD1	CASSPPGQGSYEQYF	TGTGCCAGCAGCCCCCCGGGACAGGGTTCCTACGAGCAGTACTTC
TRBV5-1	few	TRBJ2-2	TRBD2	CASSPRGGTNTGELFF	TGCGCCAGCAGCCCCCGGGGGGGGACGAACACCGGGGAGCTGTTTTTT
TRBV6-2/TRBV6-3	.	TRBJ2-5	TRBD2	CASSYSGGRYQETQYF	TGTGCCAGCAGTTATAGCGGGGGCAGGTACCAAGAGACCCAGTACTTC
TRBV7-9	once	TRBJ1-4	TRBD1	CASSLLGQGVNEKLFF	TGTGCCAGCAGCCTACTTGGACAGGGAGTTAATGAAAAACTGTTTTTT
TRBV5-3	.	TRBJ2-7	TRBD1	CARSLNPGGYEQYF	TGTGCCAGAAGCTTGAATCCAGGGGGTTACGAGCAGTACTTC
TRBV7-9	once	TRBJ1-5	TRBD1	CASSRTGVTQPQHF	TGTGCCAGCAGCCGAACAGGGGTAACCCAGCCCCAGCATTTT
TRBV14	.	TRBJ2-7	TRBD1	CASSDDRGRGEQYF	TGTGCCAGCAGTGACGACAGGGGGCGAGGGGAGCAGTACTTC
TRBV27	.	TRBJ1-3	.	CASSRGGQGGNTIYF	TGTGCCAGCAGCCGGGGGGGGCAAGGTGGAAACACCATATATTTT
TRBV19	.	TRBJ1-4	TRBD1	CASSRTPPGGTNEKLFF	TGTGCCAGTAGTCGGACACCCCCAGGGGGTACTAATGAAAAACTGTTTTTT
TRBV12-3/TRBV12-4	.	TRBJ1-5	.	CASQGLNQPQHF	TGTGCCTCACAGGGTTTAAATCAGCCCCAGCATTTT
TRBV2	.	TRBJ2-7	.	CASREEVVGSYEQYF	TGTGCCAGCCGCGAGGAGGTGGTGGGTTCCTACGAGCAGTACTTC
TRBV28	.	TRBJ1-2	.	CASSWGFRDNYGYTF	TGTGCCAGCAGTTGGGGCTTTAGGGATAACTATGGCTACACCTTC
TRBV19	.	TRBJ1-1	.	CASSTWTSNTEAFF	TGTGCCAGTAGTACCTGGACATCGAACACTGAAGCTTTCTTT
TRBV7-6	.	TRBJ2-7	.	CASSSITGTRFYEQYF	TGTGCCAGCAGCTCTATAACCGGGACACGATTTTACGAGCAGTACTTC
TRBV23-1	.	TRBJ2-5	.	CASSQLTQQETQYF	TGCGCCAGCAGTCAACTTACACAACAAGAGACCCAGTACTTC
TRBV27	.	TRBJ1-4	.	CASSLGGLSNEKLFF	TGTGCCAGCAGTTTAGGGGGCCTGTCTAATGAAAAACTGTTTTTT
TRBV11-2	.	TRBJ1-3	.	CASSLIWRQGSGNTIYF	TGTGCCAGCAGCTTAATTTGGCGTCAGGGATCTGGAAACACCATATATTTT
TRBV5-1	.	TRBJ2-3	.	CASSLNPGHNRDTQYF	TGCGCCAGCAGCTTGAATCCGGGACACAACAGGGATACGCAGTATTTT